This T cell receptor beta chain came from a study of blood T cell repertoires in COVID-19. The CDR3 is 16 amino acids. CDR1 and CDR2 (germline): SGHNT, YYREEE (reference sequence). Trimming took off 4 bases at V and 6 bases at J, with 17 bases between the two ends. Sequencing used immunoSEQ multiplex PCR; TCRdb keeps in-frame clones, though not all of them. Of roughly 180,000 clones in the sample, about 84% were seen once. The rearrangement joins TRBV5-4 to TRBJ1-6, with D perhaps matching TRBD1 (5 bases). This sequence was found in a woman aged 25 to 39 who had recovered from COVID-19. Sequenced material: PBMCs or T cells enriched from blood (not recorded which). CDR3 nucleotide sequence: TGTGCCAGCAGCATCTTTCAACAGGCTGGTAATTCACCCCTCCACTTT. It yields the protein CASSIFQQAGNSPLHF.